This entry lists 30 T cell receptor beta chains sequenced from one sample in a study of metastatic and nonmetastatic thyroid tumors. From the PCR reads, TCRdb re-called clones with MiXCR. The sample comprises around 89,000 clones, more than 12% of which are singletons, and roughly 3.9% rests with the top ten. All patients reached thyroid surgery having received no treatment beforehand. Material: blood. The receptors stem from a female donor with papillary thyroid cancer or a benign thyroid nodule (not recorded which). Some clones in this sample may be carry-over from other donors' samples.

At least ten counts were recorded for this clone. The chain combines TRBV2 with TRBJ2-7; 9 bases fit TRBD1. Germline values: CDR1 SNHLY, CDR2 FYNNEI. The CDR3 runs 15 residues. J lost 2 bases, V lost 2 bases, and 4 bases had no gene match. The CDR3 spells CASSESWTGAYEQYF. In DNA form, the CDR3 reads TGTGCCAGCAGTGAAAGTTGGACAGGGGCCTACGAGCAGTACTTC.

This clone has at least ten counts. The V and J genes are TRBV12-3 or TRBV12-4 and TRBJ1-5; D gene unclear. Trimming removed 0 bases at V and 2 bases at J, with 5 bases between. The CDR3 is 14 amino acids. CDR3 bases: TGTGCCAGCAGTTTAGCTGGGGGCAATCAGCCCCAGCATTTT. Amino acids: CASSLAGGNQPQHF.

Many counts were recorded for this clone. The CDR3 spells CASSPKDRPIGYEQYF. The CDR3 nucleotides are TGCGCCAGCAGCCCCAAGGACAGACCAATTGGTTACGAGCAGTACTTC. The chain links TRBV4-1 to TRBJ2-7; perhaps TRBD1 as D (6 bases). Per the germline V gene, CDR1 is MGHRA and CDR2 is YSYEKL. Trimming shortened V by 4 bases and J by 4 bases, and 20 bases separated the two germline ends. There are 16 residues in the CDR3.

This clone was observed many times. The chain joins TRBV6-6 to TRBJ2-7; D is uncertain. The CDR3 has 14 amino acids. V gave up 2 bases and J gave up 6 bases, with 14 bases separating them. Germline V lookup: CDR1 MNHNY, CDR2 SVGAGI (reference sequence). The CDR3 reads CASSYQAGFLEQYF. CDR3 nucleotide sequence: TGTGCCAGCAGTTACCAGGCAGGTTTTCTCGAGCAGTACTTC.

This clone was seen repeatedly, ten times or more. The chain is built from TRBV4-2 and TRBJ1-2; no definite D call. Germline loops: CDR1 LGHNA, CDR2 YNFKEQ. The CDR3 has 13 amino acids. Trimming removed 1 base at V and 0 bases at J, with 3 bases between. The CDR3 DNA reads TGTGCCAGCAGCCAAGCTTCTAACTATGGCTACACCTTC. Translation gives CASSQASNYGYTF.

A word on this clone: The junction does not match germline at one end; this may be a read error. The chain joins TRBV7-8 to TRBJ2-7; a weak D match, TRBD2 (7 bases). The CDR3 has 17 residues. Germline CDR1 SGHVS, CDR2 FQNEAQ. DNA of the CDR3: TGTGCCAGCAGCTTAGAGCTACTAGGGGGGGCCCCCTACGAGAAGTACTTC. It encodes CASSLELLGGAPYEKYF.

About this clone itself: One end of the junction fails to match germline, which may point to a read error. CDR3 coding DNA: TGTGCCAGCAGTCCCCTAGGACAGGCCGTACACACCGAGCGGTACTTC. Amino acid sequence: CASSPLGQAVHTERYF. The rearrangement joins TRBV27 to TRBJ2-7, with TRBD1 matching over 7 bases. This CDR3 has 16 amino acids. Germline loops: CDR1 MNHEY, CDR2 SMNVEV (reference sequence).

The V call is TRBV7-6, the J call TRBJ2-4; 9 bases are a match to TRBD2. V lost 0 bases to trimming and J lost 3 bases; unmatched junction nucleotides: 9. Germline assignment: CDR1 SGHVS and CDR2 FNYEAQ. This CDR3 contains 18 residues. The CDR3 nucleotides are TGTGCCAGCAGCTTAGCGGTAGCGGGGGCGGAGGGCAAAAACATTCAGTACTTC. Translating it yields CASSLAVAGAEGKNIQYF.

This clone was detected a few times. Mismatch with germline at one junction end may stem from a read error. V usage is TRBV27 and J usage is TRBJ2-2; D might be TRBD2 (6 bases). CDR3 length: 13 amino acids. In germline, CDR1 is MNHEY, CDR2 SMNVEV (reference sequence). The CDR3 here is CASSRDYTGGLFF. DNA of the CDR3: TGTGCCAGCAGTCGGGATTACACCGGGGGGCTGTTTTTT.

Of note for this clone: A much larger clone differs from this one at a single base, so this may be a read error. This sequence joins TRBV5-4 and TRBJ2-5; 7 nucleotides line up with TRBD2. The CDR3 loop spans 15 amino acids. Germline CDR1 SGHNT, CDR2 YYREEE (reference sequence). V lost 5 bases, J lost 5 bases, and 12 bases stayed unmatched. CDR3 nucleotide sequence: TGTGCCAGCAGTCTTAGCGGGTGGGCCCAGGAGACCCAGTACTTC. It translates to CASSLSGWAQETQYF.

At least ten counts were recorded for this clone. The chain recombines TRBV11-2 with TRBJ2-3; a weak D match, TRBD1 (6 bases). Germline V gene data show CDR1 as SGHAT and CDR2 as FQNNGV. The length of the CDR3 is 15 residues. Trimming left V 5 bases short and J 2 bases short, with 14 bases between. The chain's CDR3 is CASSIPTGNTDTQYF. Written as DNA, the CDR3 is TGTGCCAGCAGCATACCTACAGGGAACACAGATACGCAGTATTTT. The whole variable domain, remainder taken from reference TRBV11-2 and TRBJ2-3, is EAGVAQSPRYKIIEKRQSVAFWCNPISGHATLYWYQQILGQGPKLLIQFQNNGVVDDSQLPKDRFSAERLKGVDSTLKIQPAKLEDSAVYLCASSIPTGNTDTQYFGPGTRLTVL.

There are a few counts of this clone. This could be a read error, since a much larger clone is one nucleotide away. Other DNA sequences in the same sample also yield this CDR3. The chain couples TRBV20-1 to TRBJ2-7, with TRBD1 matching over 9 bases. Germline values: CDR1 DFQATT, CDR2 SNEGSKA (reference sequence). The V segment lost 0 bases and the J segment 2 bases; nucleotides outside the gene matches: 2. The CDR3 is 14 amino acids. This chain's CDR3 is CSAREGQGTYEQYF. Here the CDR3 DNA reads TGCAGTGCTAGAGAGGGACAGGGTACCTACGAGCAGTACTTC.

The chain recombines TRBV7-2 with TRBJ2-7; D not certain. Germline assignment: CDR1 SGHTA and CDR2 FQGNSA. V gave up 7 bases and J gave up 6 bases, with 19 bases separating them. This CDR3 contains 14 residues. The CDR3 reads CASIPGGSTSEQYF. The DNA for the CDR3 is TGTGCCAGCATCCCCGGCGGTTCGACGAGCGAGCAGTACTTC.

In regard to this clone: A junction end diverges from the germline sequence, so it may reflect a read error. The V gene is TRBV28, the J gene TRBJ2-7; 10 bases map to TRBD1. Germline V CDR1 and CDR2: MDHEN, SYDVKM. This CDR3 has 19 amino acids. DNA of the CDR3: TGTGCCAACAGTTCCCTACGGGGGACCGGGACAGGGGATTCGTACGAGCAGTACTTC. It codes for CANSSLRGTGTGDSYEQYF.

In its sample, this clone was seen many times. The chain carries TRBV27 and TRBJ1-1, with 8 bases that match TRBD1. Trimming at V came to 5 bases and at J to 8 bases, leaving 16 bases not matched to a gene. The germline V gene encodes CDR1 MNHEY and CDR2 SMNVEV (reference sequence). CDR3 size: 16 residues. The CDR3 coding sequence is TGTGCCAGCAGTGGGGGACAGGCAGTGGGAATAGCCGAAGCTTTCTTT. Translated, it gives CASSGGQAVGIAEAFF.

Worth noting for this clone: It may be a read error: a sequence one base away is much more abundant. This sequence joins TRBV4-1 and TRBJ1-1; D uncertain. The CDR3 is made up of 15 amino acids. CDR1 is MGHRA and CDR2 is YSYEKL in the germline V gene. The CDR3 region has the DNA TGCGCCAGCAGCCAAGAGTGGGCCGCGGGCACTAAAGCTTTCTTT. Its translation is CASSQEWAAGTKAFF.

This clone occurred a few times. It may be a read error: a sequence one base away is much more abundant. This same CDR3 is encoded by further DNA sequences in the sample. The CDR3: CASGDTDTQYF. The DNA of the CDR3 is TGCGCCAGCGGAGACACAGATACGCAGTATTTT. The chain is built from TRBV5-1 and TRBJ2-3, with D hard to call. Germline V CDR1 and CDR2: SGHRS, YFSETQ. CDR3 length equals 11 residues. V was clipped by 7 bases and J by 2 bases, with 5 bases between them.

This clone was counted ten times or more. The chain uses TRBV12-3 or TRBV12-4 and TRBJ2-2; 7 bases fit TRBD2. The V segment lost 1 base and the J segment 5 bases; nucleotides outside the gene matches: 1. The CDR3 has 14 residues. The CDR3 region is CASSLGGGTGELFF. The CDR3 DNA sequence: TGTGCCAGCAGTTTAGGGGGGGGGACCGGGGAGCTGTTTTTT.

This clone was observed many times. V gene TRBV12-3 or TRBV12-4 combines with J gene TRBJ2-1, with D perhaps matching TRBD1 or TRBD2 (5 bases each). The CDR3 loop spans 15 amino acids. The V end was cut by 6 bases, the J end by 5 bases, with 17 bases between. CDR3 nucleotides: TGTGCCAGCAGCCCCTATCGGGTGGGGGACAATGAGCAGTTCTTC. Its translation is CASSPYRVGDNEQFF.

Ten or more counts support this clone. The rearrangement joins TRBV5-1 to TRBJ2-3, with a weak D call TRBD1 (6 bases). Trimming left V 0 bases short and J 8 bases short, with 16 bases between. Germline-derived CDR1 and CDR2 are SGHRS and YFSETQ. The CDR3 totals 15 residues. The CDR3 coding sequence is TGCGCCAGCAGCTTGGTGGCAGGGGATGGCGGTACGCAGTATTTT. Residues: CASSLVAGDGGTQYF.

This clone was observed at least ten times. This rearrangement joins TRBV2 to TRBJ2-3; 8 bases fit TRBD2. With 0 bases clipped from V and 4 bases from J, the junction kept 6 bases outside the gene matches. There are 16 residues in the CDR3. Germline V CDR1 and CDR2: SNHLY, FYNNEI. The CDR3 sequence is CASSEAPGGRADTQYF. CDR3 coding DNA: TGTGCCAGCAGTGAAGCTCCGGGGGGGCGCGCAGATACGCAGTATTTT.

Points on this clone: A read error is possible here, since a much larger clone lies one base away. This chain connects TRBV6-1 to TRBJ2-3; no reliable D call. The V and J ends lost 5 bases and 1 base respectively, with 13 bases between them. The CDR3 runs 15 residues. Germline V CDR1 and CDR2: MNHNS, SASEGT. CDR3 nucleotides: TGTGCCAGCAGTCAGTCACGGTACGGCACAGATACGCAGTATTTT. It yields the protein CASSQSRYGTDTQYF.

This clone has only a few counts. A much larger clone differs by one base, so this may be a read error. This chain links TRBV6-4 with TRBJ2-3, with 10 bases aligning to TRBD2. This CDR3 spans 16 amino acids. CDR1 and CDR2 from the germline V gene are MRHNA and SNTAGT. The CDR3 sequence: CASSALAGSSTDTKYF. CDR3 nucleotides: TGTGCCAGCAGTGCACTAGCGGGGTCTAGCACAGATACGAAGTATTTT.

This clone was recorded many times. Other DNA sequences within the sample encode an identical CDR3. This CDR3 reads CASSHRRGGSNEQFF. The CDR3 DNA sequence: TGCGCCAGCAGCCACCGACGGGGAGGTTCCAATGAGCAGTTCTTC. The chain employs TRBV4-1 and TRBJ2-1; tentatively, D is TRBD2 (6 bases). This CDR3 spans 15 amino acids. Germline V gene data show CDR1 as MGHRA and CDR2 as YSYEKL. The ends were cut back, 3 bases at V and 6 bases at J, with 15 bases in the middle.

This clone was counted many times. The chain joins TRBV5-8 to TRBJ1-2, with D hard to call. V was cut by 2 bases and J by 5 bases, with 7 bases left in between. The CDR3 covers 12 residues. Per germline, CDR1 SGHTS and CDR2 YDEGEE. Written as DNA, the CDR3 is TGTGCCAGCAGCTTAGTACAGTATGGCTACACCTTC. It yields the protein CASSLVQYGYTF.

This clone has ten or more counts. J is TRBJ2-5 and V is TRBV18, with 7 bases matching TRBD1. V shed 1 base and J 4 bases; nucleotides not matched to a gene: 3. The CDR3 runs to 14 residues. The germline V gene has CDR1 KGHSH and CDR2 LQKENI. Here the CDR3 DNA reads TGTGCCAGCTCACCACAGGGGGACAGAGAGACCCAGTACTTC. This sequence encodes CASSPQGDRETQYF. The full variable domain, with the rest looked up from reference TRBV18 and TRBJ2-5, is NAGVMQNPRHLVRRRGQEARLRCSPMKGHSHVYWYRQLPEEGLKFMVYLQKENIIDESGMPKERFSAEFPKEGPSILRIQQVVRGDSAAYFCASSPQGDRETQYFGPGTRLLVL.

The rearrangement joins TRBV11-1 to TRBJ2-1, with 7 bases lining up with TRBD2. The germline CDR1 and CDR2 sequences are SGHAT and FQDESV (reference sequence). The CDR3 loop spans 14 amino acids. V lost 3 bases, J lost 3 bases, and 2 bases stayed unmatched. This chain's CDR3 is CASSFSGLYNEQFF. The CDR3 region has the DNA TGTGCCAGCAGCTTTAGCGGGCTCTACAATGAGCAGTTCTTC.

This clone was picked up many times. The rearrangement uses TRBV18 and TRBJ2-3; the match to TRBD1 covers 9 bases. CDR1 and CDR2 (germline): KGHSH, LQKENI. V gave up 3 bases and J gave up 1 base; unmatched junction bases: 8. This CDR3 region has 17 residues. The CDR3: CASSPLTRDRGTDTQYF. CDR3 bases: TGTGCCAGCTCACCTCTAACCCGGGACAGGGGCACAGATACGCAGTATTTT.

Points on this clone: Possible read error: a much larger clone is one base away. The chain employs TRBV18 and TRBJ2-1, with 7 positions matching TRBD2. The CDR3 sequence is 15 residues long. V was pared by 2 bases and J by 0 bases, with 1 base of the junction left unmatched. Germline V gene data show CDR1 as KGHSH and CDR2 as LQKENI. CDR3 bases: TGTGCCAGCTCACCATCGGGGGGCTCCTACAATGAGCAGTTCTTC. It encodes CASSPSGGSYNEQFF.

In this sample, this clone turned up many times. The V and J genes are TRBV7-3 and TRBJ2-1, with TRBD2 identical over 7 bases. V shed 1 base and J 4 bases; nucleotides not matched to a gene: 4. This CDR3 contains 15 residues. Germline V lookup: CDR1 SGHTA, CDR2 FQGTGA. The chain's CDR3 is CASSLSLAEYNEQFF. The CDR3 nucleotides are TGTGCCAGCAGCTTAAGCCTAGCGGAGTACAATGAGCAGTTCTTC.